One sample yielded the 10 T cell receptor beta chains listed below, sequenced in a study of OX40 agonist ivuxolimab in advanced cancers. The library was obtained by the immunoSEQ multiplex PCR assay. Drawn from immuneACCESS, this table holds only the in-frame rearrangements with V and J called that TCRdb kept. Clones are partly lost; checked studies trace under half to an unresolved V gene and leave the rest unexplained. Present in this sample are more than 60,000 clones, around 83% of which were seen just once. Of the sample, less than 3.5% is held by the ten largest clones. The sequencing here drew on CD4+ or CD8+ T cells sorted from blood, taken in a trial of the OX40 agonist ivuxolimab. Every receptor here comes from an adult with an advanced solid tumor such as melanoma, head and neck, liver or kidney cancer.

The chain couples TRBV9 to TRBJ2-5, with 9 bases matching TRBD2. The CDR3 is 14 residues long. CDR1 SGDLS and CDR2 YYNGEE come from the germline V gene. V shed 4 bases, J shed 9 bases, and the junction held 10 bases outside the gene matches. The chain's CDR3 is CASSPAGGVGPQYF. DNA of the CDR3: TGTGCCAGCAGCCCCGCGGGGGGGGTGGGACCCCAGTACTTC.

This clone appeared a single time. The V and J genes are TRBV30 and TRBJ2-5; 7 positions match TRBD2. The CDR3 runs to 14 residues. Per the germline V gene, CDR1 is GTSNPN and CDR2 is SVGIG (reference sequence). J was trimmed by 7 bases and V by 3 bases; bases with no gene match: 11. Here the CDR3 reads CAWSGGGSSGTQYF. For the CDR3, the DNA is TGTGCCTGGAGCGGGGGAGGGTCGTCCGGGACCCAGTACTTC.

The genes are TRBV19 and TRBJ2-1, with 8 bases that match TRBD1. The CDR3 is 13 residues long. Unmatched junction bases numbered 2, after V lost 3 bases and J lost 7 bases. Germline lookup yields CDR1 LNHDA and CDR2 SQIVND (reference sequence). CDR3 sequence reads: CASSIQGANEQFF. Written as DNA, the CDR3 is TGTGCCAGTAGTATTCAGGGGGCGAATGAGCAGTTCTTC.

The chain combines TRBV5-1 with TRBJ1-1; 11 bases line up with TRBD1. V was clipped by 0 bases and J by 0 bases; unmatched bases: 4. Looked up from germline, CDR1 is SGHRS and CDR2 is YFSETQ. CDR3 length: 17 residues. Here the CDR3 reads CASSLAGTGGLNTEAFF. CDR3 nucleotide sequence: TGCGCCAGCAGCTTGGCCGGGACAGGGGGACTGAACACTGAAGCTTTCTTT.

In this sample, this clone turned up a few times. The J gene is TRBJ1-3, the V gene TRBV6-5; D is uncertain. V lost 6 bases and J 4 bases, leaving 4 bases between the germline ends. There are 11 residues in the CDR3. Per the germline V gene, CDR1 is MNHEY and CDR2 is SVGAGI. The CDR3 loop is CASSQGNTIYF. The CDR3 nucleotides are TGTGCCAGCAGCCAAGGAAACACCATATATTTT.

The CDR3 nucleotides read TGTGCCAGCAGGGAGACGGGGAGCACTGAAGCTTTCTTT. It codes for CASRETGSTEAFF. The chain combines TRBV28 with TRBJ1-1; no clear D gene. Looked up from germline, CDR1 is MDHEN and CDR2 is SYDVKM. Deletions cut 6 bases from V and 4 bases from J, with 12 bases between. The CDR3 has 13 amino acids. Full variable domain (missing parts from reference TRBV28 and TRBJ1-1): DVKVTQSSRYLVKRTGEKVFLECVQDMDHENMFWYRQDPGLGLRLIYFSYDVKMKEKGDIPEGYSVSREKKERFSLILESASTNQTSMYLCASRETGSTEAFFGQGTRLTVV.

V gene TRBV18 combines with J gene TRBJ1-4, with 8 bases fitting TRBD1. Germline loops: CDR1 KGHSH, CDR2 LQKENI. The CDR3 extends over 15 amino acids. Trimming took 6 bases from V and 5 from J; bases not matched to a gene: 8. This chain's CDR3 is CASSQTGGENEKLFF. In nucleotides, the CDR3 is TGTGCCAGCTCCCAAACAGGGGGTGAAAATGAAAAACTGTTTTTT. The entire variable domain, with the rest obtained from reference TRBV18 and TRBJ1-4, is as follows: NAGVMQNPRHLVRRRGQEARLRCSPMKGHSHVYWYRQLPEEGLKFMVYLQKENIIDESGMPKERFSAEFPKEGPSILRIQQVVRGDSAAYFCASSQTGGENEKLFFGSGTQLSVL.

The CDR3 coding sequence is TGTGCCAGCTCACCCCCCCGCATTTTAATCACTGGAAACACCATATATTTT. This encodes CASSPPRILITGNTIYF. The gene calls are TRBV18 and TRBJ1-3; unclear D gene. Germline-derived CDR1 and CDR2 are KGHSH and LQKENI. CDR3 length: 17 residues. Trimming left V 3 bases short and J 2 bases short, with 17 bases between.

This clone turned up a few times. V gene TRBV6-4 combines with J gene TRBJ1-4, with D hard to call. Trimming took 7 bases from V and 10 from J, leaving 19 bases between them. Germline V lookup: CDR1 MRHNA, CDR2 SNTAGT. The CDR3 is made up of 14 amino acids. In nucleotides, the CDR3 is TGTGCCAGCATTTTGACCGTCCCGCCCGGAAAACTGTTTTTT. Translated, it gives CASILTVPPGKLFF.

This chain uses TRBV28 with TRBJ1-2; maybe TRBD1 (6 bases). V was cut by 2 bases and J by 2 bases, with 6 bases left in between. Per the germline V gene, CDR1 is MDHEN and CDR2 is SYDVKM. The CDR3 length is 13 residues. This chain's CDR3 is CASSLGGNYGYTF. The CDR3 coding sequence is TGTGCCAGCAGTTTAGGGGGCAACTATGGCTACACCTTC.